Described below is a single T cell receptor beta chain sequence and its context. These data come from a study of blood T cell repertoires in COVID-19. Study information: Sites in the United States, Italy and Spain provided acute and convalescent COVID-19 samples. From T cells, B-cell-depleted T cells, or PBMCs came the material, which was cDNA or gDNA.

Authors' analysis steps: Reference gene primers were amplified, and this amplification served to estimate nucleated cell counts. Here immunoSEQ multiplex PCR was the method, and the copy in TCRdb shows in-frame clones only, minus some. The D gene and trimming were derived from the DNA, and the V and J assignments and clone size from that table. In the table there are some 410,000 clones, around nine tenths of which are singletons. CDR3 length: 13 residues. Germline loops: CDR1 LNHDA, CDR2 SQIVND (reference sequence). Trimming shortened V by 4 bases and J by 6 bases, and 12 bases separated the two germline ends.

Sequencing was carried out using PBMCs or T cells enriched from blood (not recorded which). This TCR was recovered from a woman aged 30 to 39 with acute COVID-19. J is TRBJ1-2 and V is TRBV19, with D possibly matching TRBD1 (5 bases). CDR3 bases: TGTGCCAGTAGTACACAGGTTGCAAATGGCTACACCTTC. It encodes CASSTQVANGYTF.